The following is a T cell receptor (beta chain) sequence with its context. The sample belongs to a study of cytomegalovirus exposure and HLA in healthy donors. In the PCR, 60 Vbeta and 13 Jbeta primers were used. Repertoires were generated with immunoSEQ multiplex PCR, while TCRdb's copy carries only in-frame clones and drops some. The sample consists of tens of thousands of clones, roughly 80% of them appearing once. The CDR3 totals 12 residues. CDR1 is SGDLS, CDR2 YYNGEE, per germline. Trimming stripped 4 bases from V and 7 bases from J, with 12 bases between. The source of this sequence is a man aged 25 to 45 in good health and CMV-seronegative. The specimen was PBMCs. The rearrangement joins TRBV9 to TRBJ2-7; D perhaps matches TRBD2 (5 bases). CDR3 amino acids: CASSPSSGEQYF. The CDR3, as DNA: TGTGCCAGCAGCCCATCGTCGGGGGAGCAGTACTTC.